Listed below are T cell receptor beta chains from one sample, sequenced in a study of Ad26.COV2.S vaccination and SARS-CoV-2 variants. Data came from immunoSEQ multiplex PCR; TCRdb stores just in-frame clones and leaves some out. Of 350,000 to 500,000 clones listed, more than 80% are singletons. The material sequenced was peripheral blood, taken in a trial of Ad26.COV2.S vaccine versus placebo. These receptors were obtained from a person aged 18-60 years who received the Ad26.COV2.S COVID-19 vaccine or a placebo. The CDR3 runs from the conserved cysteine through the conserved F or W. A D gene is named only where the DNA matches it firmly. The listing skips clone size in some rows; elsewhere it reads once, few, many or a size class.

abundance: NA; j_gene: TRBJ1-1; d_gene: NA; v_gene: TRBV6-2/TRBV6-3; CDR3nt: TGTGCCAGCAGTCGGATGAACACTGAAGCTTTCTTT; CDR3aa: CASSRMNTEAFF
abundance: NA; j_gene: TRBJ2-1; d_gene: TRBD2; v_gene: TRBV6-5; CDR3nt: TGTGCCAGCTCTAGCGGGGTTTCCTACAATGAGCAGTTCTTC; CDR3aa: CASSSGVSYNEQFF
abundance: NA; j_gene: TRBJ1-3; d_gene: NA; v_gene: TRBV9; CDR3nt: TGTGCCAGCAGCATGGGCCTTCCCACTGGAAACACCATATATTTT; CDR3aa: CASSMGLPTGNTIYF
abundance: NA; j_gene: TRBJ2-1; d_gene: TRBD1; v_gene: TRBV4-1; CDR3nt: TGCGCCAGCAGCCAAGGGACAGGGGGCGATGAGCAGTTCTTC; CDR3aa: CASSQGTGGDEQFF
abundance: NA; j_gene: TRBJ1-4; d_gene: TRBD1; v_gene: TRBV6-5; CDR3nt: TGTGCCAGCAGGCGGGCCGGGACAGCCTTAGAAAAACTGTTTTTT; CDR3aa: CASRRAGTALEKLFF
abundance: NA; j_gene: TRBJ1-1; d_gene: TRBD1; v_gene: TRBV5-4; CDR3nt: TGTGCCAGCACCTTACGACAGGGGAACACTGAAGCTTTCTTT; CDR3aa: CASTLRQGNTEAFF
abundance: once; j_gene: TRBJ2-5; d_gene: TRBD2; v_gene: TRBV2; CDR3nt: TGTGCCAGCAGTTCGCTAGCGGGAGTGGCTGAGACCCAGTACTTC; CDR3aa: CASSSLAGVAETQYF
abundance: NA; j_gene: TRBJ2-7; d_gene: TRBD2; v_gene: TRBV5-5; CDR3nt: TGTGCCAGCAGCTTGGGTAGCGGGACCTACGAGCAGTACTTC; CDR3aa: CASSLGSGTYEQYF
abundance: NA; j_gene: TRBJ1-5; d_gene: NA; v_gene: TRBV7-8; CDR3nt: TGTGCCAGCAGCTGGCGAGCTTATAGCAATCAGCCCCAGCATTTT; CDR3aa: CASSWRAYSNQPQHF
abundance: once; j_gene: TRBJ2-1; d_gene: NA; v_gene: TRBV7-2; CDR3nt: TGTGCCAGCAGCTTATTTTCAGTTGAGCAGTTCTTC; CDR3aa: CASSLFSVEQFF
abundance: NA; j_gene: TRBJ2-7; d_gene: NA; v_gene: TRBV27; CDR3nt: TGTGCCAGCAGTTTAGGCTGGAGCAGGGTCTTTTCCTACGAGCAGTACTTC; CDR3aa: CASSLGWSRVFSYEQYF
abundance: NA; j_gene: TRBJ2-7; d_gene: NA; v_gene: TRBV11-2; CDR3nt: TGTGCCAGCAGCTTAGCTCGCGAGCAGTACTTC; CDR3aa: CASSLAREQYF
abundance: NA; j_gene: TRBJ1-2; d_gene: TRBD1; v_gene: TRBV19; CDR3nt: TGTGCCAGTAGGACTCTACAGGGGGAAGATGGCTACACCTTC; CDR3aa: CASRTLQGEDGYTF
abundance: NA; j_gene: TRBJ2-1; d_gene: TRBD2; v_gene: TRBV5-4; CDR3nt: TGTGCCAGCAGCTTGGTTAGGACTAGCGGGAGTTTAGGCAATGAGCAGTTCTTC; CDR3aa: CASSLVRTSGSLGNEQFF
abundance: NA; j_gene: TRBJ2-1; d_gene: TRBD2; v_gene: TRBV18; CDR3nt: TGTGCCAGCTCACCGGCTAGCGGGGGGGGCAATGAGCAGTTCTTC; CDR3aa: CASSPASGGGNEQFF
abundance: NA; j_gene: TRBJ2-7; d_gene: NA; v_gene: TRBV6-5; CDR3nt: TGTGCCAGCGCCCATGGCGGGGAAACCTACGAGCAGTACTTC; CDR3aa: CASAHGGETYEQYF
abundance: NA; j_gene: TRBJ1-1; d_gene: TRBD1; v_gene: TRBV6-5; CDR3nt: TGTGCCAGCAGTTCTATTTGGACAGGGACGAACACTGAAGCTTTCTTT; CDR3aa: CASSSIWTGTNTEAFF
abundance: NA; j_gene: TRBJ2-7; d_gene: NA; v_gene: TRBV6-5; CDR3nt: TGTGCCAGCAGTTACGGCTGGGTAGCACTATACGAGCAGTACTTC; CDR3aa: CASSYGWVALYEQYF
abundance: NA; j_gene: TRBJ1-1; d_gene: NA; v_gene: TRBV28; CDR3nt: TGTGCCAGCACCCGTGGAAGGAACACTGAAGCTTTCTTT; CDR3aa: CASTRGRNTEAFF
abundance: NA; j_gene: TRBJ1-5; d_gene: NA; v_gene: TRBV6-2/TRBV6-3; CDR3nt: TGTGCCAGCAGTTTGCTGGGGGGGTCGAATCAGCCCCAGCATTTT; CDR3aa: CASSLLGGSNQPQHF
abundance: NA; j_gene: TRBJ2-1; d_gene: TRBD2; v_gene: TRBV4-1; CDR3nt: TGCGCCAGCAGCCCAAGTCCCGGGACTAGCGGGAAAGACAATGAGCAGTTCTTC; CDR3aa: CASSPSPGTSGKDNEQFF
abundance: NA; j_gene: TRBJ1-2; d_gene: NA; v_gene: TRBV7-9; CDR3nt: TGTGCCAGCGGCCCGGCACTGTTGAACTATGGCTACACCTTC; CDR3aa: CASGPALLNYGYTF
abundance: NA; j_gene: TRBJ2-2; d_gene: NA; v_gene: TRBV2; CDR3nt: TGTGCCAGCAGTGTAGAGATCGTCCTCACCGGGGAGCTGTTTTTT; CDR3aa: CASSVEIVLTGELFF
abundance: once; j_gene: TRBJ2-5; d_gene: NA; v_gene: TRBV5-6; CDR3nt: TGTGCCAGCAGCCGACCGGGAATAGAGGAGACCCAGTACTTC; CDR3aa: CASSRPGIEETQYF
abundance: NA; j_gene: TRBJ2-1; d_gene: TRBD2; v_gene: TRBV7-8; CDR3nt: TGTGCCAGCAGCTGGACGACTCGGACTAGCGGGGCGTACAATGAGCAGTTCTTC; CDR3aa: CASSWTTRTSGAYNEQFF
abundance: NA; j_gene: TRBJ1-1; d_gene: NA; v_gene: TRBV13; CDR3nt: TGTGCCAGCAGCTTAGGACAGCTGAACACTGAAGCTTTCTTT; CDR3aa: CASSLGQLNTEAFF
abundance: NA; j_gene: TRBJ2-2; d_gene: NA; v_gene: TRBV15; CDR3nt: TGTGCCACCAGCAGGGCGGGCGGGGAGCTGTTTTTT; CDR3aa: CATSRAGGELFF
abundance: NA; j_gene: TRBJ2-4; d_gene: TRBD2; v_gene: TRBV7-9; CDR3nt: TGTGCCAGCAGCTTAGCTGTGAGCGGGAGGATTGACATTCAGTACTTC; CDR3aa: CASSLAVSGRIDIQYF
abundance: once; j_gene: TRBJ2-1; d_gene: NA; v_gene: TRBV7-2; CDR3nt: TGTGCCAGCAGCTTATCTACGTACAATGAGCAGTTCTTC; CDR3aa: CASSLSTYNEQFF
abundance: NA; j_gene: TRBJ1-4; d_gene: NA; v_gene: TRBV11-2; CDR3nt: TGTGCCAGCAGCATAGTGAAGAGGGCTAATGAAAAACTGTTTTTT; CDR3aa: CASSIVKRANEKLFF
abundance: NA; j_gene: TRBJ2-6; d_gene: NA; v_gene: TRBV19; CDR3nt: TGTGCCAGTAGTCCCCCCGTGGCTGGGGCCAACGTCCTGACTTTC; CDR3aa: CASSPPVAGANVLTF
abundance: NA; j_gene: TRBJ1-5; d_gene: NA; v_gene: TRBV12-3/TRBV12-4; CDR3nt: TGTGCCAGCAGTAACGGTGAGCCCCAGCATTTT; CDR3aa: CASSNGEPQHF
abundance: NA; j_gene: TRBJ1-1; d_gene: TRBD1; v_gene: TRBV19; CDR3nt: TGTGCCAGTAGGTGGACAGGGATGAACACTGAAGCTTTCTTT; CDR3aa: CASRWTGMNTEAFF
abundance: NA; j_gene: TRBJ1-4; d_gene: NA; v_gene: TRBV19; CDR3nt: TGTGCCAGTAGTAACCTAGGGGAGCAGCATGAAAAACTGTTTTTT; CDR3aa: CASSNLGEQHEKLFF
abundance: NA; j_gene: TRBJ2-7; d_gene: NA; v_gene: TRBV18; CDR3nt: TGTGCCAGCTCACCAGAGGAACGGATTTCCTACGAGCAGTACTTC; CDR3aa: CASSPEERISYEQYF
abundance: few; j_gene: TRBJ2-5; d_gene: NA; v_gene: TRBV5-1; CDR3nt: TGCGCCAGCAGCCTGGATCCGGGAGTCAAAGAGACCCAGTACTTC; CDR3aa: CASSLDPGVKETQYF
abundance: NA; j_gene: TRBJ2-7; d_gene: NA; v_gene: TRBV7-2; CDR3nt: TGTGCCAGCAGCTTAGTAGGTCTACTCGAGCAGTACTTC; CDR3aa: CASSLVGLLEQYF
abundance: NA; j_gene: TRBJ1-1; d_gene: NA; v_gene: TRBV29-1; CDR3nt: TGCAGCGTTGATTACCGCCGGGACACTGAAGCTTTCTTT; CDR3aa: CSVDYRRDTEAFF
abundance: NA; j_gene: TRBJ1-4; d_gene: TRBD1; v_gene: TRBV19; CDR3nt: TGTGCCAGTAGTATTTCGGGCGCGGGACAGGGAGGAACTAATGAAAAACTGTTTTTT; CDR3aa: CASSISGAGQGGTNEKLFF
abundance: NA; j_gene: TRBJ2-3; d_gene: TRBD2; v_gene: TRBV4-3; CDR3nt: TGCGCCAGCAGCCCGGGACTAGCGACAGATACGCAGTATTTT; CDR3aa: CASSPGLATDTQYF
abundance: NA; j_gene: TRBJ2-3; d_gene: TRBD2; v_gene: TRBV4-1; CDR3nt: TGCGCCAGCAGCAACACCCGACTAGCTTCCCTGGATACGCAGTATTTT; CDR3aa: CASSNTRLASLDTQYF
abundance: NA; j_gene: TRBJ2-2; d_gene: NA; v_gene: TRBV14; CDR3nt: TGTGCCAGCAGCCGGGGCACCGGGGAGCTGTTTTTT; CDR3aa: CASSRGTGELFF
abundance: NA; j_gene: TRBJ2-5; d_gene: NA; v_gene: TRBV18; CDR3nt: TGTGCCAGCTCACGACAGGCCTTACAAGAGACCCAGTACTTC; CDR3aa: CASSRQALQETQYF
abundance: NA; j_gene: TRBJ2-3; d_gene: NA; v_gene: TRBV3-1/TRBV3-2; CDR3nt: TGTGCCAGCAGCCAAGACGTCGGGGGCGTAACAGATACGCAGTATTTT; CDR3aa: CASSQDVGGVTDTQYF
abundance: NA; j_gene: TRBJ2-1; d_gene: TRBD2; v_gene: TRBV27; CDR3nt: TGTGCCAGCAGTTTAAGTACTAGCGGGTACAATGAGCAGTTCTTC; CDR3aa: CASSLSTSGYNEQFF
abundance: NA; j_gene: TRBJ2-7; d_gene: NA; v_gene: TRBV7-6; CDR3nt: TGTGCCAGCAGCCTGGGACTCCGCTACGAGCAGTACTTC; CDR3aa: CASSLGLRYEQYF